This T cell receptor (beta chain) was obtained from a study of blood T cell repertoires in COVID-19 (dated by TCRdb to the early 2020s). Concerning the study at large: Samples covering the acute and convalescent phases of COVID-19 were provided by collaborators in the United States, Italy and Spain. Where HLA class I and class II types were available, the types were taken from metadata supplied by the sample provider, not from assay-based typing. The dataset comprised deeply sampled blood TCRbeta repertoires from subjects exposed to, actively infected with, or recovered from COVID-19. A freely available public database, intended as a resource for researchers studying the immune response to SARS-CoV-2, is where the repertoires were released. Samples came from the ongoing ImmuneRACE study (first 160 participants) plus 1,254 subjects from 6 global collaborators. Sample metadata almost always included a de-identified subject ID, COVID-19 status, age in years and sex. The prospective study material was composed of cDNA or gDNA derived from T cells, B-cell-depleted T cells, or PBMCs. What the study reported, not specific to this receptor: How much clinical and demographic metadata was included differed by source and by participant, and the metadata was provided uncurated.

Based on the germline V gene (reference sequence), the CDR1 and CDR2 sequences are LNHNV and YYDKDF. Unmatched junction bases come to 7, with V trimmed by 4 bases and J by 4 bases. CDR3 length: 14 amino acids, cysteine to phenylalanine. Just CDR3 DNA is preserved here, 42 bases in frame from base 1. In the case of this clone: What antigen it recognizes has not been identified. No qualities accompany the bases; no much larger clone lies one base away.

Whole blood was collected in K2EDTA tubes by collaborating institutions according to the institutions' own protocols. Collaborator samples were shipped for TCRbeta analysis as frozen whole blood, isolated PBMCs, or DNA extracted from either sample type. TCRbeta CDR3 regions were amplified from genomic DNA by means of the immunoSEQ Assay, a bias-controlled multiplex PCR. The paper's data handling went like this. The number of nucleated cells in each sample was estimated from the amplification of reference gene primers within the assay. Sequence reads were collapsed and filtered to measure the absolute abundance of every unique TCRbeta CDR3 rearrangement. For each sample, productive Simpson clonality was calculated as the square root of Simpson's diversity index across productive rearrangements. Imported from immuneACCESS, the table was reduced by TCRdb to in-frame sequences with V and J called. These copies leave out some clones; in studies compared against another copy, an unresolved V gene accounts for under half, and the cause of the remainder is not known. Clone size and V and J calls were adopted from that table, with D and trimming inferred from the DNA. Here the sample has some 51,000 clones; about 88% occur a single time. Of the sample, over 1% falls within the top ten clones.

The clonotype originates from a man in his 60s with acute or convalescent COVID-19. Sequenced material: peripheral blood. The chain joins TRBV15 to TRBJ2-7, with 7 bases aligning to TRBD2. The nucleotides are TGTGCCACCAGCAAGGTATTAGCGGGTTACGAGCAGTACTTC. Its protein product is CATSKVLAGYEQYF. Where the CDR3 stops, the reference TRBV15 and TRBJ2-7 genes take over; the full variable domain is DAMVIQNPRYQVTQFGKPVTLSCSQTLNHNVMYWYQQKSSQAPKLLFHYYDKDFNNEADTPDNFQSRRPNTSFCFLDIRSPGLGDTAMYLCATSKVLAGYEQYFGPGTRLTVT.